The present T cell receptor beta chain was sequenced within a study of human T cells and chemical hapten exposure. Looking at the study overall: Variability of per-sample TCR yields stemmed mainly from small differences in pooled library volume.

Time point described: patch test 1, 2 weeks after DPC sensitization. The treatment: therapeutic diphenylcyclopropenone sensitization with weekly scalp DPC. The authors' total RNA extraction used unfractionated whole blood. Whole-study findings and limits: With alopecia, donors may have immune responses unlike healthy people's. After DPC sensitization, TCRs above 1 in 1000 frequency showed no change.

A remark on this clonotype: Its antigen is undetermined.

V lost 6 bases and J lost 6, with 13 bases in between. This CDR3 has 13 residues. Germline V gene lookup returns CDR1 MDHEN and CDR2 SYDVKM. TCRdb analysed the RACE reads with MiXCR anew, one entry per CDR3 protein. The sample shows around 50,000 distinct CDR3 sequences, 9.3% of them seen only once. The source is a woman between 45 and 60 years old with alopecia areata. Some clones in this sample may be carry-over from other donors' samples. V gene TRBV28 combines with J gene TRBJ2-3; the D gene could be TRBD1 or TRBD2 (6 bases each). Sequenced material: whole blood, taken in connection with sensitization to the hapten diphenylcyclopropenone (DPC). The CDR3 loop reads CASRGGQWDTQYF. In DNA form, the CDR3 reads TGTGCCAGCAGGGGGGGCCAATGGGATACGCAGTATTTT.